This T cell receptor beta chain was obtained from a study of blood T cell repertoires in COVID-19. The overall study: COVID-19 samples from acute and convalescent phases originated in the United States, Italy and Spain. From T cells, B-cell-depleted T cells, or PBMCs came the material, which was cDNA or gDNA.

This clone was seen more than once but under ten times. In the authors' methods: Estimation of nucleated cell counts was performed using reference gene primer amplification. The data were produced by immunoSEQ multiplex PCR, yet TCRdb's version contains in-frame clones alone and is incomplete. V and J calls and clone size are those listed in that table; D and trimming were worked out from the DNA. The data contain some 170,000 clones, roughly 80% of them singletons. CDR1 is SGHNT and CDR2 is YYREEE in the germline V gene (reference sequence). This CDR3 spans 15 amino acids. Germline trimming cut 0 bases from V and 1 base from J; bases unmatched to any gene: 4.

The J gene is TRBJ2-7, the V gene TRBV5-4, with 7 positions matching TRBD2. Input material: peripheral blood. The receptor's source is a woman in her 70s with acute or convalescent COVID-19. CDR3 in DNA: TGTGCCAGCAGCTTGGGATCGGGGGGATCCTACGAGCAGTACTTC. Translated, it gives CASSLGSGGSYEQYF.